This T cell receptor beta chain was retrieved from a study of blood T cell repertoires in COVID-19. Study information: From the United States, Italy and Spain came samples of acute and convalescent COVID-19. Sources were T cells, B-cell-depleted T cells, or PBMCs; the material itself was cDNA or gDNA.

In the original analysis: From reference gene primer amplification, estimates of nucleated cell counts were derived. This table comes from immunoSEQ multiplex PCR, and its TCRdb copy is limited to in-frame clones, with some not included. Clone size and V and J calls were adopted from that table, with D and trimming inferred from the DNA. The data hold some 150,000 clones, with 80% to 90% observed a single time. There are 12 residues in the CDR3. With 3 bases removed from V and 5 bases from J, the gap between germline ends came to 8 bases. The chain recombines TRBV12-3 or TRBV12-4 with TRBJ2-7; no clear D. This receptor was identified in a man between 45 and 60 years old with active COVID-19. The specimen sequenced was peripheral blood. This CDR3 is CASSFSGNEQYF. As DNA, the CDR3 is TGTGCCAGCAGTTTTTCAGGTAACGAGCAGTACTTC.